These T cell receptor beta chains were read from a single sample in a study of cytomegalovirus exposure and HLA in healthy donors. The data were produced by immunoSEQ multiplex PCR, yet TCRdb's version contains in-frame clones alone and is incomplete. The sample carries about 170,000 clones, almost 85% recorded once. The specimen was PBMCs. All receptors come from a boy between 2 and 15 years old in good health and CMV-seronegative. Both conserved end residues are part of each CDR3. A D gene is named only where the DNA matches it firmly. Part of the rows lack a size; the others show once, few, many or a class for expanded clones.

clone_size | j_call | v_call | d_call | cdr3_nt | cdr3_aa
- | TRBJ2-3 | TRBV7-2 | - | TGTGCCAGCAGCAAATACACAGATACGCAGTATTTT | CASSKYTDTQYF
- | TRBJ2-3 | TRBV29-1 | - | TGCAGCGTTAAGGGGGGAGGGGATACGCAGTATTTT | CSVKGGGDTQYF
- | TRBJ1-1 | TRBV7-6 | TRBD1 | TGTGCCAGCAGCTTAGCGGGGACAGGGTACACTGAAGCTTTCTTT | CASSLAGTGYTEAFF
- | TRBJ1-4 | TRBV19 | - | TGTGCCAGTAGTCCCGGAGGGGAAGAGGTGAGGAAAGAAAAACTGTTTTTT | CASSPGGEEVRKEKLFF
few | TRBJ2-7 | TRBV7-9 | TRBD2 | TGTGCCAGCAGCTTCCCGGGGAGACTAGCGGGAATCGAGCAGTACTTC | CASSFPGRLAGIEQYF
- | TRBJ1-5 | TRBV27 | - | TGTGCCAGCAGTTTACCGGGGGTCGGTCAGCCCCAGCATTTT | CASSLPGVGQPQHF
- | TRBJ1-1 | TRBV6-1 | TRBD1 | TGTGCCAGCAGCCTTACTCGACAGGGGTTAACTGAAGCTTTCTTT | CASSLTRQGLTEAFF
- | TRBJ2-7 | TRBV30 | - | TGTGCCTGGACGTACCGGACAAACTACGAGCAGTACTTC | CAWTYRTNYEQYF
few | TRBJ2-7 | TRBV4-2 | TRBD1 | TGTGCCAGCAGCCAAGGAGACAGGGAAAGGGGCTACGAGCAGTACTTC | CASSQGDRERGYEQYF
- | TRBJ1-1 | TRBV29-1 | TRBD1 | TGCAGCGTTGAACCGACAGGGGCTGAAGCTTTCTTT | CSVEPTGAEAFF